This T cell receptor beta chain was observed in a study of response to subunit inactivated influenza vaccine. Study results and limitations: The authors offered the suggestion that each seasonal influenza vaccination recruits few new T cells.

This clonotype was detected a few times. Its antigen is undetermined. The CDR3 extends over 12 amino acids. The V segment lost 3 bases and the J segment 7 bases; nucleotides outside the gene matches: 3. From germline, CDR1 is DFQATT and CDR2 SNEGSKA (reference sequence). MiXCR, run by TCRdb on the RT-PCR reads, gives a single entry per CDR3 protein. In the table there are over 150,000 distinct CDR3 sequences, approximately 12% of which are singletons. Sequenced material: CD8+ T cells sorted from PBMCs, taken around 25 months after vaccination. The chain carries TRBV20-1 and TRBJ2-4; 7 bases match TRBD1. The source is a man aged 50 to 75 who received an inactivated influenza vaccine. CDR3 bases: TGCAGTGCTAGCGTAGGGGGCAACATTCAGTACTTC. It codes for CSASVGGNIQYF.